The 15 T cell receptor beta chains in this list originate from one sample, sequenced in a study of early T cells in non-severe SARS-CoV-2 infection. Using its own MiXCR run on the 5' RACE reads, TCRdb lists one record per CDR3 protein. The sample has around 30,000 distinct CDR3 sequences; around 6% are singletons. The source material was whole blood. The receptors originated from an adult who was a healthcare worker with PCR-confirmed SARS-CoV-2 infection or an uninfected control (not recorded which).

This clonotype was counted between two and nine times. CDR3 nucleotides: TGTGCCAGCAGCGAGACTAGCGGGATGTACGAGCAGTACTTC. Encoded protein: CASSETSGMYEQYF. V gene TRBV7-8 combines with J gene TRBJ2-7, with 11 nucleotides matching TRBD2. V lost 5 bases, J lost 4 bases, and 4 bases stayed unmatched. This CDR3 spans 14 amino acids. Germline V gene data show CDR1 as SGHVS and CDR2 as FQNEAQ. The full variable domain, with the rest looked up from reference TRBV7-8 and TRBJ2-7, is GAGVSQSPRYKVAKRGQDVALRCDPISGHVSLFWYQQALGQGPEFLTYFQNEAQLDKSGLPSDRFFAERPEGSVSTLKIQRTQQEDSAVYLCASSETSGMYEQYFGPGTRLTVT.

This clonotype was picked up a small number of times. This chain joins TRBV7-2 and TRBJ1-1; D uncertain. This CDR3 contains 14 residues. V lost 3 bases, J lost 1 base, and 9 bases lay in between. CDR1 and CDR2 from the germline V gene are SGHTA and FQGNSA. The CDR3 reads CASSFWQSNTEAFF. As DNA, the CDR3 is TGTGCCAGCAGCTTTTGGCAATCGAACACTGAAGCTTTCTTT.

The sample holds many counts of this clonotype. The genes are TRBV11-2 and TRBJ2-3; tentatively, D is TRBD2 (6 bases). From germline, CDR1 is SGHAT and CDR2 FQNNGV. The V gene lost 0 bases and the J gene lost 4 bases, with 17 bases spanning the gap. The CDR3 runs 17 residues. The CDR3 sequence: CASSLDTRARRADTQYF. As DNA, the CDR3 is TGTGCCAGCAGCTTAGATACCCGGGCCCGGAGGGCAGATACGCAGTATTTT.

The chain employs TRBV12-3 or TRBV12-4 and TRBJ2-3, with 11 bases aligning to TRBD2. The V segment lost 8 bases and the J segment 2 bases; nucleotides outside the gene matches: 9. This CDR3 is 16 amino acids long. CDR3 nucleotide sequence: TGTGCCAGCGGTTGGGGACTAGCGGTAAACACAGATACGCAGTATTTT. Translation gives CASGWGLAVNTDTQYF.

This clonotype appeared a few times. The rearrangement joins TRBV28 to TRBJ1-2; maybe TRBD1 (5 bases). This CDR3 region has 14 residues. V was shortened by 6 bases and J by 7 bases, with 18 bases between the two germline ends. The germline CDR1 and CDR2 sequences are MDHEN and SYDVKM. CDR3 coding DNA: TGTGCCAGCAGGGACGGGCAGGGTAGCTTTGGCTACACCTTC. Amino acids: CASRDGQGSFGYTF.

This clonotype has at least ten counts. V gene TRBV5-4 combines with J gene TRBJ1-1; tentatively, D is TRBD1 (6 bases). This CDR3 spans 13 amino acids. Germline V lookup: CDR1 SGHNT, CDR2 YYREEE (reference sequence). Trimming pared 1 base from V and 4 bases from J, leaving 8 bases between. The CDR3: CASSLQGSTEAFF. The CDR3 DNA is TGTGCCAGCAGCTTGCAGGGGAGCACTGAAGCTTTCTTT.

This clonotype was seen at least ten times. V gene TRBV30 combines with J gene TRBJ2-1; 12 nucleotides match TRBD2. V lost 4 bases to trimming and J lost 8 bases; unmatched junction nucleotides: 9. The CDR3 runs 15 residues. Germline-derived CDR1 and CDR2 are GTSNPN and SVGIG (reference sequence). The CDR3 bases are TGTGCCTGGACCAGCGGACTAGCGGGAACGGATGAGCAGTTCTTC. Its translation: CAWTSGLAGTDEQFF.

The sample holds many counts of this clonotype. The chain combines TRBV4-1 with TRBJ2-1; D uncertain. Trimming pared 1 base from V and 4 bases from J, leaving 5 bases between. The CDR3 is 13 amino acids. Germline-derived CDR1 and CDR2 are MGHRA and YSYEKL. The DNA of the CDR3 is TGCGCCAGCAGCCAAGCCGGGTACAATGAGCAGTTCTTC. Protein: CASSQAGYNEQFF.

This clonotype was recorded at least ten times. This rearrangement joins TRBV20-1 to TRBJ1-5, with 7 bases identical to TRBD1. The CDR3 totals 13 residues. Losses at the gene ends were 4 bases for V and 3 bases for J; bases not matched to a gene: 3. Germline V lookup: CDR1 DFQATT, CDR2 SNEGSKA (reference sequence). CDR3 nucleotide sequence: TGCAGTGCTAATGACAGGGCCAATCAGCCCCAGCATTTT. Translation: CSANDRANQPQHF.

The CDR3 nucleotides are TGCGCCAGCAGCCAAGGGCTAGCGGGAGTCACAGATACGCAGTATTTT. Encoded protein: CASSQGLAGVTDTQYF. The genes are TRBV4-1 and TRBJ2-3, with 10 bases fitting TRBD2. The CDR3 length is 16 residues. The germline V gene has CDR1 MGHRA and CDR2 YSYEKL. The junction had 3 bases not matched to a gene; V was cut back by 1 base and J by 2 bases.

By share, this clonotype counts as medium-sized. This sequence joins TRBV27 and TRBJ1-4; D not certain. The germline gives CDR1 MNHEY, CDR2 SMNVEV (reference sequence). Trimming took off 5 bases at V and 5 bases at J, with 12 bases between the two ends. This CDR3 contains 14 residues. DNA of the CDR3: TGTGCCAGCAGTCCCATGGACGGGAATGAAAAACTGTTTTTT. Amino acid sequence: CASSPMDGNEKLFF.

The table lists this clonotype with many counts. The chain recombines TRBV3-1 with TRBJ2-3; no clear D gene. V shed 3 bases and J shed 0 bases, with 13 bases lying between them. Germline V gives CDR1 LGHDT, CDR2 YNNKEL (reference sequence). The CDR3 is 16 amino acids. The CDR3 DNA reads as TGTGCCAGCAGCCAGGGCCGGCAGCATAGCACAGATACGCAGTATTTT. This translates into CASSQGRQHSTDTQYF.

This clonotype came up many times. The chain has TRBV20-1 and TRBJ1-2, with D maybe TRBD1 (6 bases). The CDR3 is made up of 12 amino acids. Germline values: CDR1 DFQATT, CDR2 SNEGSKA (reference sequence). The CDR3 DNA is TGCAGCGCTCACAGGGTTTTCTATGGCTACACCTTC. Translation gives CSAHRVFYGYTF.

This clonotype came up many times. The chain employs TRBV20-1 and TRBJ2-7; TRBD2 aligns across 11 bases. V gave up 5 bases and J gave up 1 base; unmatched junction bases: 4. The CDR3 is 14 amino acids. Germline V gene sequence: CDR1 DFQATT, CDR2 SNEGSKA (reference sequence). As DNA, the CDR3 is TGCAGTGCTCTCGGGACTAGCGGTTCCTACGAGCAGTACTTC. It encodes CSALGTSGSYEQYF.

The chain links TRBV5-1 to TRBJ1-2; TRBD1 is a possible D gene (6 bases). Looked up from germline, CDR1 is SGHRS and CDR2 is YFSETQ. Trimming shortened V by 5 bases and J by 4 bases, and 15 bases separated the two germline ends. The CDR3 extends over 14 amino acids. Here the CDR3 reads CASRLGTDSYGYTF. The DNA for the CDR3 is TGCGCCAGCAGGCTCGGCACGGACAGCTATGGCTACACCTTC. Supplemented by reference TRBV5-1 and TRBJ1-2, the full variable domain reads KAGVTQTPRYLIKTRGQQVTLSCSPISGHRSVSWYQQTPGQGLQFLFEYFSETQRNKGNFPGRFSGRQFSNSRSEMNVSTLELGDSALYLCASRLGTDSYGYTFGSGTRLTVV.